This paragraph reports one TCR beta chain. This sample stems from a study of tumour-infiltrating T cells in Burkitt lymphoma. Study-wide background: Survival, overall and progression-free, tracked with productive clonality.

Here immunoSEQ multiplex PCR was the method, and the copy in TCRdb shows in-frame clones only, minus some. This table has around 9,200 clones, approximately 65% appearing once. The CDR3 runs 12 residues. Germline V gene lookup returns CDR1 SNHLY and CDR2 FYNNEI. The V and J ends lost 5 bases and 13 bases respectively, with 17 bases between them. The receptor was derived from a human donor with diffuse large B-cell lymphoma. Sequenced sample: tumor tissue. This chain links TRBV2 with TRBJ1-2, with D maybe TRBD1 (5 bases). The CDR3 here is CASSIPPAGLTF. DNA of the CDR3: TGTGCCAGCAGTATCCCGCCTGCGGGGCTCACCTTC.